Presented here are 22 T cell receptor beta chains from one specimen sequenced in a study of blood T cell repertoires in COVID-19. Generated by immunoSEQ multiplex PCR, the TCRdb table keeps only in-frame clones and is missing some. The sample records 150,000 to 200,000 clones, 80% to 85% being singletons. The sequenced material came from peripheral blood. The source of these receptors is a woman aged 80 or older with COVID-19, enrolled during active disease.

The chain is built from TRBV2 and TRBJ2-1; tentative D call: TRBD1 (5 bases). Germline CDR1 SNHLY, CDR2 FYNNEI. The CDR3 sequence is 15 residues long. V shed 6 bases and J shed 5 bases, with 17 bases lying between them. DNA for the CDR3: TGTGCCAGCAGCGGCCCAGGGTATCATAACAATGAGCAGTTCTTC. The encoded protein is CASSGPGYHNNEQFF.

The chain is built from TRBV24-1 and TRBJ2-1; possibly TRBD2 for D (5 bases). Trimming stripped 2 bases from V and 4 bases from J, with 20 bases between. This CDR3 is 18 amino acids long. Germline V gene data show CDR1 as KGHDR and CDR2 as SFDVKD. CDR3: CATSDSPRFAGIYNEQFF. In DNA form, the CDR3 reads TGTGCCACCAGTGATTCCCCTCGTTTCGCGGGCATTTACAATGAGCAGTTCTTC.

The rearrangement links TRBV27 to TRBJ1-4; TRBD1 matches 9 bases. CDR3 size: 14 residues. Germline CDR1 MNHEY, CDR2 SMNVEV (reference sequence). The junction had 10 bases not matched to a gene; V was cut back by 9 bases and J by 8 bases. In DNA, the CDR3 is TGTGCCAGTAACAAACAGGGGGCTGGCGAAAAACTGTTTTTT. Protein: CASNKQGAGEKLFF.

The chain links TRBV5-6 to TRBJ1-1; D unresolved. Germline V gene lookup returns CDR1 SGHDT and CDR2 YYEEEE. The CDR3 runs 13 residues. V lost 4 bases and J lost 0, with 7 bases in between. CDR3: CASSPVLNTEAFF. As DNA, the CDR3 is TGTGCCAGCAGCCCTGTCCTGAACACTGAAGCTTTCTTT.

The DNA of the CDR3 is TGTGCCAGTAGTATAACCGGACAGGGTGGGGAGACCCAGTACTTC. Amino acids: CASSITGQGGETQYF. This rearrangement joins TRBV19 to TRBJ2-5; TRBD1 agrees at 8 bases. Trimming cost V 2 bases and J 5 bases; bases outside gene matches: 7. The CDR3 covers 15 residues. Germline V gene sequence: CDR1 LNHDA, CDR2 SQIVND (reference sequence).

This clone came up once. The chain employs TRBV7-9 and TRBJ1-1, with 9 bases that match TRBD1. The V gene's germline CDR1 is SEHNR and CDR2 FQNEAQ (reference sequence). Trimming removed 5 bases from V and 4 bases from J; junction bases left unmatched: 11. The CDR3 sequence is 16 residues long. The CDR3 bases are TGTGCCAGCAGCAATCCCGGGACAGGGCATGGCACTGAAGCTTTCTTT. It specifies CASSNPGTGHGTEAFF.

Only one count was recorded for this clone. The chain recombines TRBV9 with TRBJ2-7; TRBD1 might be the D (5 bases). The CDR3 has 15 amino acids. Germline assignment: CDR1 SGDLS and CDR2 YYNGEE. The V end lost 2 bases, the J end lost 5 bases, and 17 bases lay between the germline ends. CDR3 DNA: TGTGCCAGCAGCGTGAGCTCGTCAGGGCGGAACGAGCAGTACTTC. This encodes CASSVSSSGRNEQYF.

The chain employs TRBV12-3 or TRBV12-4 and TRBJ2-7; TRBD1 agrees at 7 bases. This CDR3 has 13 amino acids. Trimming took 5 bases from V and 5 from J; bases not matched to a gene: 6. The CDR3, as DNA: TGTGCCAGCAGTCCGGACCAGGGGGACGAGCAGTACTTC. This codes for CASSPDQGDEQYF.

The rearrangement joins TRBV7-8 to TRBJ1-6, with D possibly TRBD1 on 6 matching bases. This CDR3 region has 21 residues. CDR1 and CDR2 from the germline V gene are SGHVS and FQNEAQ. V was pared by 1 base and J by 0 bases, with 22 bases between. The CDR3, as DNA: TGTGCCAGCAGCTTAGGCCTACAGGGATTCCCTCTGAGCTCCTATAATTCACCCCTCCACTTT. Amino acids: CASSLGLQGFPLSSYNSPLHF.

This sequence joins TRBV3-1 (or the pseudogene TRBV3-2) and TRBJ1-1; no firm D call. Trimming pared 1 base from V and 12 bases from J, leaving 15 bases between. The CDR3 runs to 13 residues. CDR1 is LGHDT, CDR2 YNNKEL, per germline (reference sequence). The CDR3 DNA follows: TGTGCCAGCAGCCAAGGAGGGCCCGTCGGGTCTTTCTTT. Its protein is CASSQGGPVGSFF.

The V call is TRBV19, the J call TRBJ2-7; D gene uncertain. The CDR3 is 13 amino acids. V gave up 2 bases and J gave up 7 bases, with 12 bases separating them. Germline CDR1 reads LNHDA; CDR2 reads SQIVND (reference sequence). This chain's CDR3 is CASSISHAREQYF. Written as DNA, the CDR3 is TGTGCCAGTAGTATATCCCACGCTAGGGAGCAGTACTTC.

V is TRBV27 and J is TRBJ2-5; weak D call: TRBD1 (6 bases). The V gene's germline CDR1 is MNHEY and CDR2 SMNVEV (reference sequence). Trimming removed 5 bases at V and 7 bases at J, with 17 bases between. The CDR3 sequence is 14 residues long. This chain's CDR3 is CASSGQDSLWTQYF. The CDR3 DNA is TGTGCCAGCAGTGGCCAGGACAGCCTGTGGACCCAGTACTTC.

The genes are TRBV5-1 and TRBJ2-5, with 9 bases matching TRBD2. Germline CDR1 reads SGHRS; CDR2 reads YFSETQ. V shed 4 bases, J shed 5 bases, and the junction held 6 bases outside the gene matches. The CDR3 covers 14 residues. CDR3 region: CASSLGLAPETQYF. The CDR3 DNA reads TGCGCCAGCAGCCTGGGACTAGCCCCCGAGACCCAGTACTTC.

V gene TRBV28 combines with J gene TRBJ2-1, with TRBD2 matching over 8 bases. The CDR3 is made up of 20 amino acids. Germline loops: CDR1 MDHEN, CDR2 SYDVKM. V lost 3 bases to trimming and J lost 0 bases; unmatched junction nucleotides: 16. The CDR3 region has the DNA TGTGCCAGCAGTTTCCCTAGCGGGCACCTCACGCCTAGCTCCTACAATGAGCAGTTCTTC. This gives the protein CASSFPSGHLTPSSYNEQFF. Complete variable domain (other parts from reference TRBV28 and TRBJ2-1): DVKVTQSSRYLVKRTGEKVFLECVQDMDHENMFWYRQDPGLGLRLIYFSYDVKMKEKGDIPEGYSVSREKKERFSLILESASTNQTSMYLCASSFPSGHLTPSSYNEQFFGPGTRLTVL.

This chain joins TRBV5-3 and TRBJ1-1, with 9 bases matching TRBD1. TRBV5-3 is an open reading frame, and its role is uncertain. Trimming cost V 6 bases and J 10 bases; bases outside gene matches: 16. The CDR3 covers 15 residues. The CDR3 loop is CARINPGDRDGGAFF. Here the CDR3 DNA reads TGTGCCAGAATCAACCCTGGGGACAGGGACGGTGGAGCTTTCTTT.

This clone was observed once. This rearrangement joins TRBV11-2 to TRBJ2-5; 8 bases align to TRBD2. This CDR3 contains 16 residues. Germline CDR1 reads SGHAT; CDR2 reads FQNNGV. V was clipped by 5 bases and J by 3 bases; unmatched bases: 11. CDR3: CASSPRKAGEEETQYF. The CDR3 nucleotides are TGTGCCAGCAGCCCCAGGAAAGCGGGAGAGGAAGAGACCCAGTACTTC. The variable domain in full, completed from reference TRBV11-2 and TRBJ2-5, reads EAGVAQSPRYKIIEKRQSVAFWCNPISGHATLYWYQQILGQGPKLLIQFQNNGVVDDSQLPKDRFSAERLKGVDSTLKIQPAKLEDSAVYLCASSPRKAGEEETQYFGPGTRLLVL.

The chain is built from TRBV29-1 and TRBJ2-2; TRBD1 agrees at 10 bases. Trimming removed 6 bases from V and 1 base from J; junction bases left unmatched: 8. Germline CDR1 reads SQVTM; CDR2 reads ANQGSEA. This CDR3 has 16 amino acids. CDR3 DNA: TGCAGCGTCCGCCTCCGGGACAGGGGGAACACCGGGGAGCTGTTTTTT. Translating it yields CSVRLRDRGNTGELFF.

The chain has TRBV19 and TRBJ2-1; tentatively, D is TRBD1 (5 bases). The V and J ends lost 6 bases and 3 bases respectively, with 12 bases between them. The CDR3 is made up of 14 amino acids. From germline, CDR1 is LNHDA and CDR2 SQIVND (reference sequence). The CDR3 nucleotides read TGTGCCAGTAGCCCCCAGGGATTCTACAATGAGCAGTTCTTC. Encoded protein: CASSPQGFYNEQFF. The entire variable domain, with the rest obtained from reference TRBV19 and TRBJ2-1, is as follows: DGGITQSPKYLFRKEGQNVTLSCEQNLNHDAMYWYRQDPGQGLRLIYYSQIVNDFQKGDIAEGYSVSREKKESFPLTVTSAQKNPTAFYLCASSPQGFYNEQFFGPGTRLTVL.

The genes are TRBV13 and TRBJ2-5; 9 nucleotides line up with TRBD2. The CDR3 runs 17 residues. Germline V gives CDR1 PRHDT, CDR2 FYEKMQ (reference sequence). V lost 1 base, J lost 5 bases, and 11 bases stayed unmatched. The CDR3 region is CASSLVGLAGTGETQYF. DNA of the CDR3: TGTGCCAGCAGCTTAGTGGGCCTAGCGGGAACCGGGGAGACCCAGTACTTC.

This chain joins TRBV3-1 (or the pseudogene TRBV3-2) and TRBJ2-7, with D maybe TRBD2 (6 bases). V was cut by 3 bases and J by 9 bases, with 9 bases left in between. CDR1 LGHDT and CDR2 YNNKEL come from the germline V gene (reference sequence). This CDR3 has 11 residues. The chain's CDR3 is CASSQRGGQYF. The CDR3 DNA is TGTGCCAGCAGCCAGAGGGGAGGGCAGTACTTC.

This rearrangement joins TRBV3-1 (or the pseudogene TRBV3-2) to TRBJ1-1; D is unresolved. CDR3 length equals 15 residues. Deletions cut 4 bases from V and 1 base from J, with 13 bases between. CDR1 is LGHDT, CDR2 YNNKEL, per germline (reference sequence). CDR3 nucleotide sequence: TGTGCCAGCAGCCCCCGCCCGGGGAGGAACACTGAAGCTTTCTTT. Its protein is CASSPRPGRNTEAFF.

The chain links TRBV21-1 to TRBJ2-1; TRBD1, the D gene given by the table, was not confirmed from the DNA. TRBV21-1 is an annotated pseudogene. The CDR3 extends over 15 amino acids. CDR3 in DNA: TGTGCCAGACCTGAAGACAGGGTGGCCTACAATGAGCAGTTCTTC. Translating it yields CARPEDRVAYNEQFF.